Below, one T cell receptor beta chain is given with its context. CDR1 and CDR2 (germline): MNHEY, SVGAGI. The CDR3 covers 14 residues. V gave up 0 bases and J gave up 10 bases, with 13 bases separating them. The data were obtained in a study of Tregs in tolerant kidney transplant recipients. The assay was immunoSEQ multiplex PCR, and TCRdb's table has in-frame clones only and misses some. The sample contains 70,000 to 95,000 clones, approximately 90% of which appear only once. The TCR originated in a human donor who received a combined kidney and bone marrow transplant. The chain combines TRBV6-5 with TRBJ2-1, with D perhaps TRBD2 (5 bases). Material: Tregs from blood, obtained before the transplant. This CDR3 reads CASSYSGRDLEQFF. CDR3 DNA sequence: TGTGCCAGCAGTTACTCGGGCCGGGATCTCGAGCAGTTCTTC.